Following are 20 T cell receptor beta chains from one sample sequenced in a study of identical twins. TCRdb re-analysed the 5' RACE reads in MiXCR, keeping a single row per CDR3 protein. The sample has 450,000 or so distinct CDR3 sequences, about 24% seen once. These same records also appear under a second study, on T cells expressing NK-cell markers.

Sequencing was performed on CD4+ T cells sorted from blood. All receptors derive from a woman between 18 and 30 years old in good health.

The rearrangement uses TRBV5-1 and TRBJ2-5; D not certain. This CDR3 is built from 11 residues. Germline V gene data show CDR1 as SGHRS and CDR2 as YFSETQ. With 5 bases removed from V and 4 bases from J, the gap between germline ends came to 6 bases. The CDR3 DNA follows: TGCGCCAGCAGATTGTCAGAGACCCAGTACTTC. Protein sequence: CASRLSETQYF.

This clonotype was picked up many times. The chain uses TRBV7-2 and TRBJ1-1; unclear D gene. V was clipped by 5 bases and J by 0 bases, with 7 bases between them. Germline CDR1 SGHTA, CDR2 FQGNSA. The CDR3 contains 13 residues. The CDR3 sequence is CASSPDLNTEAFF. CDR3 in DNA: TGTGCCAGCAGCCCAGACTTGAACACTGAAGCTTTCTTT. Looking up the rest from reference TRBV7-2 and TRBJ1-1 gives the full variable domain: GAGVSQSPSNKVTEKGKDVELRCDPISGHTALYWYRQSLGQGLEFLIYFQGNSAPDKSGLPSDRFSAERTGGSVSTLTIQRTQQEDSAVYLCASSPDLNTEAFFGQGTRLTVV.

This clonotype was counted a few times. This sequence joins TRBV6-2 or TRBV6-3 and TRBJ2-1, with 12 bases fitting TRBD2. J lost 2 bases, V lost 5 bases, and 4 bases had no gene match. The CDR3 is 16 amino acids. The germline gives CDR1 MNHEY, CDR2 SVGEGT. In DNA, the CDR3 is TGTGCCAGCAGTAGGACTAGCGGGACCCCCTACAATGAGCAGTTCTTC. It codes for CASSRTSGTPYNEQFF.

V is TRBV19 and J is TRBJ2-2; possibly TRBD2 for D (6 bases). This CDR3 region has 13 residues. Germline V gives CDR1 LNHDA, CDR2 SQIVND (reference sequence). V gave up 5 bases and J gave up 7 bases, with 11 bases separating them. CDR3 sequence (DNA): TGTGCCAGTAGTCCTCGGGGAGGCGGGGAGCTGTTTTTT. The encoded protein is CASSPRGGGELFF.

J is TRBJ2-5 and V is TRBV7-2; D unresolved. Germline lookup yields CDR1 SGHTA and CDR2 FQGNSA. V shed 5 bases and J shed 2 bases, with 9 bases lying between them. The CDR3 totals 13 residues. For the CDR3, the DNA is TGTGCCAGCAGCCAGGACGTACAAGAGACCCAGTACTTC. As protein: CASSQDVQETQYF.

This clonotype has more than one count but fewer than ten. The chain links TRBV12-3 or TRBV12-4 to TRBJ1-5; TRBD1 is a possible D gene (6 bases). The CDR3 is 15 amino acids. Trimming cost V 1 base and J 6 bases, with 13 bases left between them. The CDR3 loop is CASSLVPQGSQPQHF. CDR3 nucleotides: TGTGCCAGCAGTTTAGTCCCACAGGGAAGTCAGCCCCAGCATTTT.

The rearrangement links TRBV5-1 to TRBJ1-1; D may be TRBD1 (5 bases). This CDR3 is 17 amino acids long. Trimming left V 4 bases short and J 1 base short, with 20 bases between. Germline lookup yields CDR1 SGHRS and CDR2 YFSETQ. CDR3 amino acids: CASSGGRNQFRNTEAFF. CDR3 DNA sequence: TGCGCCAGCAGCGGGGGACGGAACCAATTCCGGAACACTGAAGCTTTCTTT. Complete variable domain (other parts from reference TRBV5-1 and TRBJ1-1): KAGVTQTPRYLIKTRGQQVTLSCSPISGHRSVSWYQQTPGQGLQFLFEYFSETQRNKGNFPGRFSGRQFSNSRSEMNVSTLELGDSALYLCASSGGRNQFRNTEAFFGQGTRLTVV.

The CDR3 here is CASSLHRVGGELFF. DNA for the CDR3: TGTGCCAGCAGCTTGCACAGGGTCGGCGGGGAGCTGTTTTTT. This chain uses TRBV12-3 or TRBV12-4 with TRBJ2-2, with D perhaps matching TRBD1 (6 bases). The CDR3 runs to 14 residues. Trimming stripped 6 bases from V and 7 bases from J, with 15 bases between.

This clonotype was recorded at least ten times. V and J are TRBV6-1 and TRBJ2-7, with D perhaps TRBD2 (6 bases). There are 14 residues in the CDR3. Trimming removed 6 bases at V and 0 bases at J, with 12 bases between. CDR1 is MNHNS, CDR2 SASEGT, per germline. This CDR3 reads CASSRDFSSYEQYF. The CDR3 DNA follows: TGTGCCAGCAGCCGGGACTTTAGCTCCTACGAGCAGTACTTC.

V and J are TRBV5-1 and TRBJ2-1; 12 positions agree with TRBD2. This CDR3 comprises 15 residues. The germline V gene encodes CDR1 SGHRS and CDR2 YFSETQ. V gave up 4 bases and J gave up 9 bases; unmatched junction bases: 8. This CDR3 is CASSAGLAGMGEQFF. In DNA form, the CDR3 reads TGCGCCAGCAGCGCAGGACTAGCGGGGATGGGTGAGCAGTTCTTC.

In this sample, this clonotype turned up a few times. V is TRBV29-1 and J is TRBJ2-7, with a possible D match to TRBD2 (5 bases). Trimming took off 0 bases at V and 7 bases at J, with 13 bases between the two ends. Germline CDR1 reads SQVTM; CDR2 reads ANQGSEA. The CDR3 sequence is 13 residues long. The CDR3 region has the DNA TGCAGCGTTGAAGAATCAGAGTCGGGAGAGCAGTACTTC. It specifies CSVEESESGEQYF.

The sample holds many counts of this clonotype. The chain recombines TRBV20-1 with TRBJ2-1; 8 positions match TRBD2. There are 12 residues in the CDR3. After removal of 7 bases from V and 6 bases from J, the junction contained 5 bases not matched to a gene. Germline assignment: CDR1 DFQATT and CDR2 SNEGSKA (reference sequence). CDR3 bases: TGCAGTGTCGGGGGGGTCCGCAATGAGCAGTTCTTC. Translating gives CSVGGVRNEQFF.

The chain has TRBV19 and TRBJ2-7; TRBD1 aligns across 11 bases. The germline CDR1 and CDR2 sequences are LNHDA and SQIVND (reference sequence). J gave up 6 bases and V 5 bases, and 12 bases lay outside the gene matches. The CDR3 contains 16 residues. The DNA of the CDR3 is TGTGCCAGTAGTCCCAGACCGGGACAGGGGGGAGTCGAGCAGTACTTC. Its translation is CASSPRPGQGGVEQYF.

The gene calls are TRBV3-1 and TRBJ2-1; no definite D call. The CDR3 loop spans 13 amino acids. With 3 bases removed from V and 9 bases from J, the gap between germline ends came to 12 bases. Germline CDR1 and CDR2: LGHDT and YNNKEL (reference sequence). The CDR3 nucleotides are TGTGCCAGCAGCCAGGGCTGGGCCTCTGAGCAGTTCTTC. Translating it yields CASSQGWASEQFF.

This chain joins TRBV11-2 and TRBJ2-2, with 8 bases fitting TRBD2. This CDR3 is 17 amino acids long. Germline values: CDR1 SGHAT, CDR2 FQNNGV. Trimming took 5 bases from V and 0 from J; bases not matched to a gene: 8. The CDR3 protein is CASSPPGGGPNTGELFF. The CDR3 region has the DNA TGTGCCAGCAGCCCACCGGGGGGGGGCCCGAACACCGGGGAGCTGTTTTTT.

V is TRBV3-1 and J is TRBJ2-7; 14 positions agree with TRBD2. Per the germline V gene, CDR1 is LGHDT and CDR2 is YNNKEL (reference sequence). The CDR3 runs 18 residues. V gave up 4 bases and J gave up 4 bases; unmatched junction bases: 12. The chain's CDR3 is CASSPYPGLAGADYEQYF. The CDR3 coding sequence is TGTGCCAGCAGCCCTTACCCGGGACTAGCGGGAGCGGATTACGAGCAGTACTTC.

This clonotype was seen at least ten times. The chain employs TRBV6-1 and TRBJ2-2; 10 bases line up with TRBD2. V lost 2 bases to trimming and J lost 3 bases; unmatched junction nucleotides: 0. The CDR3 contains 15 residues. The germline V gene has CDR1 MNHNS and CDR2 SASEGT. CDR3 nucleotide sequence: TGTGCCAGCAGTGAACTAGCGGGAGACACCGGGGAGCTGTTTTTT. Translation gives CASSELAGDTGELFF.

The rearrangement joins TRBV20-1 to TRBJ1-1; D is undetermined. Germline V gene sequence: CDR1 DFQATT, CDR2 SNEGSKA (reference sequence). V lost 0 bases and J lost 12, with 8 bases in between. The length of the CDR3 is 10 residues. CDR3 region: CSARDLRTFF. The CDR3 bases are TGCAGTGCTAGAGATCTCAGGACTTTCTTT.

This clonotype showed up just a few times. The chain links TRBV5-1 to TRBJ2-5, with D perhaps given as TRBD1 or TRBD2 (5 bases each). The germline V and J ends were trimmed by 5 bases and 5 bases, with 13 bases remaining between them. This CDR3 has 13 residues. Looked up from germline, CDR1 is SGHRS and CDR2 is YFSETQ. The CDR3 DNA reads TGCGCCAGCAGGACCGGGGCCAAGGAGACCCAGTACTTC. Protein sequence: CASRTGAKETQYF.

This clonotype appeared a few times. The rearrangement uses TRBV10-3 and TRBJ2-7; tentative D call: TRBD1 (5 bases). CDR3 length: 17 amino acids. CDR1 ENHRY and CDR2 SYGVKD come from the germline V gene. V shed 10 bases and J shed 2 bases, with 27 bases lying between them. This CDR3 is CATKPGHAGSNAYEQYF. DNA of the CDR3: TGTGCCACCAAGCCAGGACACGCAGGGTCCAATGCCTACGAGCAGTACTTC.